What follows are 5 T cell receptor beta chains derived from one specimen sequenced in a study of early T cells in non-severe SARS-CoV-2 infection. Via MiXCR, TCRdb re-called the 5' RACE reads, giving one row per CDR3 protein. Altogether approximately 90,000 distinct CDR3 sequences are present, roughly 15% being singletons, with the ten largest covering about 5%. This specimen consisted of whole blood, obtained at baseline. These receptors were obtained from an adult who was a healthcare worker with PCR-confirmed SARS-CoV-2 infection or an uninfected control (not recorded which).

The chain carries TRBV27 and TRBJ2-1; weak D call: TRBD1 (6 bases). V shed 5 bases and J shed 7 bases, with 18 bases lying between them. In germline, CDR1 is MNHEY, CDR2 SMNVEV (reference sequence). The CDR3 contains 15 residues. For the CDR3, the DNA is TGTGCCAGCAGTCCCAGGTTGGGGGCGATAAATGAGCAGTTCTTC. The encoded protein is CASSPRLGAINEQFF.

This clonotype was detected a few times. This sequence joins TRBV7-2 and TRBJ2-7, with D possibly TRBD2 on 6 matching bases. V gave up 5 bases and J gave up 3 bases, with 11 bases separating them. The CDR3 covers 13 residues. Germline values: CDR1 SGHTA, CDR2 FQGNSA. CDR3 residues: CASSPRLDYEQYF. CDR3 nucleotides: TGTGCCAGCAGCCCCAGACTAGACTACGAGCAGTACTTC. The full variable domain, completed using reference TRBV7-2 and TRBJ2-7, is GAGVSQSPSNKVTEKGKDVELRCDPISGHTALYWYRQSLGQGLEFLIYFQGNSAPDKSGLPSDRFSAERTGGSVSTLTIQRTQQEDSAVYLCASSPRLDYEQYFGPGTRLTVT.

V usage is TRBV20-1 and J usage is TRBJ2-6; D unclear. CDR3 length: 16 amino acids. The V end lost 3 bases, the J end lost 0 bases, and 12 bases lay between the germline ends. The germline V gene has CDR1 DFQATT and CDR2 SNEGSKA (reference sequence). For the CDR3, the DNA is TGCAGTGCTAGGAGGAGCATATCCTCTGGGGCCAACGTCCTGACTTTC. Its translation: CSARRSISSGANVLTF.

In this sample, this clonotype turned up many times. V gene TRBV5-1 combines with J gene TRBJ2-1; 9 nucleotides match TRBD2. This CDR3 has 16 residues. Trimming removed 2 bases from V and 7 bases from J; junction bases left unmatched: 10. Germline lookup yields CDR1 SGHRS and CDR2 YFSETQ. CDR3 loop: CASSFATSGVGNEQFF. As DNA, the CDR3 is TGCGCCAGCAGCTTCGCGACTAGCGGCGTGGGGAATGAGCAGTTCTTC.

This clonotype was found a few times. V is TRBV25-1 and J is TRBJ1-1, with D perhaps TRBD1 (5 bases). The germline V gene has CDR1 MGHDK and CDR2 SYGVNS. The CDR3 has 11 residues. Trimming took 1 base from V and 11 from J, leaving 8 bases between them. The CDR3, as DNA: TGTGCCAGCAGTGAATTGGGGACGGCTTTCTTT. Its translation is CASSELGTAFF.